The entry below gives a single TCR beta chain sequence along with its context. V was pared by 8 bases and J by 1 base, with 13 bases between. Germline-derived CDR1 and CDR2 are KGHDR and SFDVKD. The CDR3 covers 14 residues. Researchers took RNA transcripts and amplified TCR beta CDR3 regions from them. First-round RT-PCR with HTBI primers preceded a second-round multiplex PCR. MiXCR was run by TCRdb on the multiplex PCR reads, yielding one entry per CDR3 protein. The sample lists about 230,000 distinct CDR3 sequences, about 47% seen once, with less than 50% in the top ten. The data were taken from a study of Graves' ophthalmopathy and Graves' hyperthyroidism. CAS ≥3, NOSPECS ≥4, moderate-to-severe activity and duration under 3 months marked donors with ophthalmopathy.

The chain carries TRBV24-1 and TRBJ1-2, with D perhaps TRBD1 (6 bases). Sequencing was performed on peripheral blood. The origin of this receptor is an adult man with Graves' ophthalmopathy. Here the CDR3 reads CATKGQKHNYGYTF. The DNA of the CDR3 is TGTGCCACCAAAGGACAGAAACATAACTATGGCTACACCTTC.